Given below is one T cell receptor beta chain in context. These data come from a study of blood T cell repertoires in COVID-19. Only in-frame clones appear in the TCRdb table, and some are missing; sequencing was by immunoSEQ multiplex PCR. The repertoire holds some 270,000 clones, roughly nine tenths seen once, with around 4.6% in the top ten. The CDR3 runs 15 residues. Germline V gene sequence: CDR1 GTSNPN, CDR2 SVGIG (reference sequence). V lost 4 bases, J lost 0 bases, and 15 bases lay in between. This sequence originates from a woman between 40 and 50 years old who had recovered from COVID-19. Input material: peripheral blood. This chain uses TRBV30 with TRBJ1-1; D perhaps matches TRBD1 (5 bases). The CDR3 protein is CAWTQGRGLNTEAFF. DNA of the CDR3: TGTGCCTGGACTCAGGGAAGGGGCCTGAACACTGAAGCTTTCTTT.